This T cell receptor beta chain was captured by sequencing in a study of blood T cell repertoires in COVID-19 (dated by TCRdb to 2020 to 2022). Notes on the research overall: Samples from collaborators originated in the United States, Italy and Spain and spanned both the acute and convalescent phases of COVID-19. The prospective study material was composed of cDNA or gDNA derived from T cells, B-cell-depleted T cells, or PBMCs. Deeply sampled blood TCRbeta repertoires from subjects exposed to, actively infected with, or recovered from COVID-19 were included in the dataset. The repertoires were released in a freely available public database meant as a resource for research on the immune response to SARS-CoV-2. Samples came from the ongoing ImmuneRACE study (first 160 participants) plus 1,254 subjects from 6 global collaborators. A de-identified subject ID, COVID-19 status, age in years and sex were almost always included in the sample metadata. Where available, HLA class I and class II types were obtained from metadata supplied by the sample provider rather than from assay-based typing. Broader findings and caveats from the paper: The amount of clinical and demographic metadata varied by source and participant and was provided uncurated.

In Seattle, one collaborating source enrolled patients while the infection was active and tracked those patients longitudinally over the course of disease. The collaborating institutions used their own protocols to collect whole blood in K2EDTA tubes. For TCRbeta analysis, collaborators shipped samples in one of three forms: frozen whole blood, isolated PBMCs, or DNA extracted from either of those sample types. The immunoSEQ Assay, a bias-controlled multiplex PCR, was used to amplify TCRbeta CDR3 regions from genomic DNA. As for how the authors treated the data: The number of nucleated cells in each sample was estimated by amplification of reference gene primers within the assay. To quantify the absolute abundance of each unique TCRbeta CDR3 rearrangement, sequence reads were collapsed and filtered. For each sample, productive Simpson clonality was calculated as the square root of Simpson's diversity index over productive rearrangements. TCRdb carries this immuneACCESS record with in-frame sequences only. Its versions omit some clonotypes, under half of them owing to an unresolved V gene in the studies checked, with the rest unexplained. D and trimming were read from the DNA, whereas the V and J calls and clone size are those reported in that table. The table for this sample lists around 100,000 clones; about nine tenths of them were counted only once. The top ten clones comprise under 5.5% of the sample.

As regards this clone: Its specific antigen is unknown. No clone much larger than this one lies a single base away; base qualities are absent.

From V the trimming removes 10 bases and from J it removes 2 bases, while the gene matches leave 4 bases of the junction unaccounted for. The CDR3 starts with the cysteine, ends with the phenylalanine, and has 13 residues. The entry retains the CDR3 DNA only, 39 bases that are in frame from base 1. For CDR1 and CDR2, the germline V gene (reference sequence) lists SEHNR and FQNEAQ. The sample consisted of peripheral blood. The V and J segments used are TRBV7-9 and TRBJ1-1; 10 bases in the junction line up with TRBD1. The receptor was isolated from a man aged 60 to 75 with COVID-19, enrolled during active disease. This receptor has the CDR3 CAKDRGRNTEAFF. The DNA sequence reads TGTGCCAAAGACAGGGGGCGAAACACTGAAGCTTTCTTT. The full variable domain, with segments outside the CDR3 supplied by the reference TRBV7-9 and TRBJ1-1 proteins, appears as DTGVSQNPRHKITKRGQNVTFRCDPISEHNRLYWYRQTLGQGPEFLTYFQNEAQLEKSRLLSDRFSAERPKGSFSTLEIQRTEQGDSAMYLCAKDRGRNTEAFFGQGTRLTVV.